This entry lists 8 T cell receptor beta chains sequenced from one sample in a study of blood T cell repertoires in COVID-19 (dated by TCRdb to the early 2020s). Libraries were made using the immunoSEQ multiplex PCR assay. TCRdb re-hosts the immuneACCESS table, in-frame sequences only. Its copies lack some clones; in the studies checked, an unresolved V gene accounts for under half of them, and the cause for the rest is not known. This sample has approximately 250,000 clones in its table, and about 90% of those were observed once. The ten largest clonotypes hold around 3.2% of the sample. The sample taken for sequencing was PBMCs or T cells enriched from blood (not recorded which). The receptors originated from a woman aged 35 to 49 who had been exposed to COVID-19.

The chain has TRBV6-5 and TRBJ2-4; D may be TRBD1 (5 bases). Trimming pared 6 bases from V and 4 bases from J, leaving 16 bases between. Germline V gives CDR1 MNHEY, CDR2 SVGAGI. This CDR3 is built from 15 residues. The CDR3 reads CASRPSNRMKNIQYF. The CDR3 nucleotides are TGTGCCAGCAGACCCTCCAACAGGATGAAAAACATTCAGTACTTC.

The chain uses TRBV10-1 and TRBJ1-5; 9 bases align to TRBD1. This CDR3 spans 13 amino acids. Trimming at V came to 6 bases and at J to 5 bases, leaving 2 bases not matched to a gene. Per the germline V gene, CDR1 is WNHNN and CDR2 is SYGVQD (reference sequence). Here the CDR3 reads CASRRTGDQPQHF. CDR3 in DNA: TGCGCCAGCAGAAGGACAGGGGATCAGCCCCAGCATTTT.

V and J are TRBV7-2 and TRBJ2-1, with a possible D match to TRBD2 (7 bases). This CDR3 region has 15 residues. Per germline, CDR1 SGHTA and CDR2 FQGNSA. V dropped 1 base and J dropped 6 bases, with 13 bases sitting between them. The CDR3 reads CASSLDGGAANEQFF. DNA of the CDR3: TGTGCCAGCAGCTTAGATGGGGGGGCCGCCAATGAGCAGTTCTTC.

The chain uses TRBV6-5 and TRBJ2-1, with 12 bases that match TRBD2. CDR3 size: 15 residues. The ends lost 4 bases at V and 9 bases at J; junction bases unmatched: 7. CDR1 and CDR2 from the germline V gene are MNHEY and SVGAGI. The CDR3 sequence is CASSSTSGSFIEQFF. In DNA, the CDR3 is TGTGCCAGCAGTTCGACTAGCGGGAGTTTTATTGAGCAGTTCTTC.

This clone was counted a single time. The chain uses TRBV5-8 and TRBJ1-5; D is possibly TRBD1 (5 bases). CDR1 and CDR2 from the germline V gene are SGHTS and YDEGEE. The CDR3 has 16 residues. V lost 5 bases and J lost 2, with 17 bases in between. CDR3 in amino acids: CASRTRQSFGNQPQHF. CDR3 nucleotides: TGTGCCAGCAGAACACGACAGTCATTTGGCAATCAGCCCCAGCATTTT.

This chain uses TRBV12-3 or TRBV12-4 with TRBJ1-5; D unclear. The CDR3 is made up of 13 amino acids. The V and J ends lost 6 bases and 7 bases respectively, with 13 bases between them. CDR3 in amino acids: CASRRQSLQPQHF. Here the CDR3 DNA reads TGTGCCAGCAGGCGCCAATCGTTGCAGCCCCAGCATTTT.

The chain is built from TRBV4-2 and TRBJ2-3; 10 bases match TRBD2. There are 19 residues in the CDR3. V lost 2 bases to trimming and J lost 2 bases; unmatched junction nucleotides: 13. CDR1 and CDR2 from the germline V gene are LGHNA and YNFKEQ. CDR3 nucleotides: TGTGCCAGCAGCCAAAGCGGGGGGGCCCAAGTTAGCTTCACAGATACGCAGTATTTT. Translation gives CASSQSGGAQVSFTDTQYF.

This chain uses TRBV6-4 with TRBJ1-1; 8 bases align to TRBD1. The V gene's germline CDR1 is MRHNA and CDR2 SNTAGT. The length of the CDR3 is 16 residues. The J segment lost 7 bases and the V segment lost 6 bases, leaving 16 bases of the junction unmatched. The CDR3 DNA reads TGTGCCAGCAGAGCCGGGACAGGTTTCGGATGGGGTGAAGCTTTCTTT. This sequence encodes CASRAGTGFGWGEAFF.